The 27 T cell receptor beta chains listed next were all sequenced from one sample in a study of blood T cell repertoires in COVID-19. The assay was immunoSEQ multiplex PCR, and TCRdb's table has in-frame clones only and misses some. The sample lists about 42,000 clones; roughly four fifths were seen once. The sample comprised peripheral blood. Source of these receptors: a human donor in a cohort sampled during active COVID-19.

V is TRBV19 and J is TRBJ1-1, with a possible D match to TRBD1 (5 bases). V lost 1 base, J lost 0 bases, and 15 bases lay in between. The CDR3 is 17 residues long. The germline CDR1 and CDR2 sequences are LNHDA and SQIVND (reference sequence). In DNA, the CDR3 is TGTGCCAGTAGTATAGGTGCCAGGGTCCAGATGAACACTGAAGCTTTCTTT. Amino acid sequence: CASSIGARVQMNTEAFF.

The chain combines TRBV6-6 with TRBJ2-7; TRBD1 matches at 8 bases. The V gene's germline CDR1 is MNHNY and CDR2 SVGAGI (reference sequence). The V gene end was trimmed by 5 bases and the J gene end by 4 bases; junction bases not matched to a gene: 10. CDR3 length: 15 amino acids. The chain's CDR3 is CASSQDRDILYEQYF. CDR3 in DNA: TGTGCCAGCAGTCAGGACAGGGATATCTTGTACGAGCAGTACTTC.

The V gene is TRBV5-1, the J gene TRBJ1-4, with TRBD1 as a possible D gene (6 bases). CDR3 size: 14 residues. The V gene's germline CDR1 is SGHRS and CDR2 YFSETQ. V was cut by 4 bases and J by 4 bases, with 11 bases left in between. CDR3: CASSRQADNEKLFF. CDR3 coding DNA: TGCGCCAGCAGCCGACAGGCCGATAATGAAAAACTGTTTTTT.

The rearrangement joins TRBV4-2 to TRBJ1-5; D is possibly TRBD1 (6 bases). This CDR3 is built from 16 residues. The germline V and J ends were trimmed by 0 bases and 2 bases, with 11 bases remaining between them. The germline gives CDR1 LGHNA, CDR2 YNFKEQ. CDR3 coding DNA: TGTGCCAGCAGCCAAGAACAGGGAAGGGGCAATCAGCCCCAGCATTTT. Protein product: CASSQEQGRGNQPQHF.

DNA of the CDR3: TGTGCCAGCAGATCCGATACAGGGATCGGTCAGCCCCAGCATTTT. It translates to CASRSDTGIGQPQHF. The chain uses TRBV6-6 and TRBJ1-5; tentatively, D is TRBD1 (6 bases). The CDR3 is 15 residues long. The V gene lost 6 bases and the J gene lost 6 bases, with 18 bases spanning the gap. CDR1 MNHNY and CDR2 SVGAGI come from the germline V gene (reference sequence).

The chain links TRBV19 to TRBJ2-4; TRBD1 aligns across 7 bases. Germline-derived CDR1 and CDR2 are LNHDA and SQIVND (reference sequence). V was pared by 7 bases and J by 1 base, with 7 bases of the junction left unmatched. CDR3 size: 15 residues. The CDR3 DNA reads as TGTGCCAGTAATACAGGGGTAGGGGCCAAAAACATTCAGTACTTC. Encoded protein: CASNTGVGAKNIQYF.

The CDR3 protein is CASSEERGGTDTQYF. The CDR3 nucleotides read TGTGCCAGCAGTGAGGAGCGGGGGGGCACAGATACGCAGTATTTT. The chain has TRBV2 and TRBJ2-3, with 9 bases identical to TRBD2. Germline V CDR1 and CDR2: SNHLY, FYNNEI. CDR3 length: 15 residues. After removal of 3 bases from V and 1 base from J, the junction contained 2 bases not matched to a gene.

A few counts support this clone. The rearrangement links TRBV7-3 to TRBJ2-3; 15 nucleotides agree with TRBD2. V shed 3 bases and J 6 bases; nucleotides not matched to a gene: 4. CDR3 size: 16 residues. Germline assignment: CDR1 SGHTA and CDR2 FQGTGA. The CDR3 DNA follows: TGTGCCAGCAGCTTCGGGACTAGCGGGGGGTTGGATACGCAGTATTTT. This codes for CASSFGTSGGLDTQYF.

The chain uses TRBV2 and TRBJ2-1; 10 bases are shared with TRBD2. The CDR3 runs 17 residues. Germline V lookup: CDR1 SNHLY, CDR2 FYNNEI. With V trimmed by 1 base and J by 0 bases, 3 bases remained unmatched. The CDR3 region has the DNA TGTGCCAGCAGTGAAGATAGCGGGGGGAGCTCCTACAATGAGCAGTTCTTC. Translated, it gives CASSEDSGGSSYNEQFF.

This chain uses TRBV19 with TRBJ1-2, with TRBD1 identical over 8 bases. V lost 5 bases, J lost 9 bases, and 11 bases stayed unmatched. This CDR3 is built from 14 residues. CDR1 is LNHDA and CDR2 is SQIVND in the germline V gene (reference sequence). The CDR3 reads CASSPRTGWESYTF. The CDR3 DNA reads as TGTGCCAGTAGTCCAAGGACAGGGTGGGAAAGCTACACCTTC.

The V and J genes are TRBV7-3 and TRBJ2-4; weak D call: TRBD1 (7 bases). Trimming removed 2 bases at V and 7 bases at J, with 9 bases between. CDR3 length: 13 amino acids. Germline CDR1 reads SGHTA; CDR2 reads FQGTGA. The CDR3 DNA reads as TGTGCCAGCAGCTTATCAGGGGGGAACATTCAGTACTTC. This codes for CASSLSGGNIQYF. Drawing the rest from reference TRBV7-3 and TRBJ2-4, the complete variable domain is GAGVSQTPSNKVTEKGKYVELRCDPISGHTALYWYRQSLGQGPEFLIYFQGTGAADDSGLPNDRFFAVRPEGSVSTLKIQRTERGDSAVYLCASSLSGGNIQYFGAGTRLSVL.

The chain uses TRBV27 and TRBJ1-5; D remains ambiguous. CDR3 length: 13 amino acids. Germline-derived CDR1 and CDR2 are MNHEY and SMNVEV (reference sequence). Between the trimmed V and J ends, which lost 2 bases and 1 base, there was a span of 3 bases. Written as DNA, the CDR3 is TGTGCCAGCAGTTTAAGCAGCAATCAGCCCCAGCATTTT. Translated, it gives CASSLSSNQPQHF.

This chain connects TRBV3-1 (or the pseudogene TRBV3-2) to TRBJ1-1; D is ambiguous. V lost 3 bases and J 4 bases, leaving 15 bases between the germline ends. The CDR3 sequence is 15 residues long. The germline gives CDR1 LGHDT, CDR2 YNNKEL (reference sequence). CDR3 loop: CASSQESPRGTEAFF. The CDR3 coding sequence is TGTGCCAGCAGCCAGGAGAGTCCCCGGGGCACTGAAGCTTTCTTT.

The chain has TRBV5-1 and TRBJ2-6, with TRBD1 matching 7 bases. CDR3 length equals 18 residues. Germline trimming cut 0 bases from V and 1 base from J; bases unmatched to any gene: 7. The germline CDR1 and CDR2 sequences are SGHRS and YFSETQ. This CDR3 reads CASSLAGTADSGANVLTF. CDR3 nucleotide sequence: TGCGCCAGCAGCTTGGCCGGGACAGCAGATTCTGGGGCCAACGTCCTGACTTTC.

The chain is built from TRBV19 and TRBJ2-1, with 9 positions matching TRBD2. Germline loops: CDR1 LNHDA, CDR2 SQIVND (reference sequence). V lost 6 bases, J lost 6 bases, and 6 bases stayed unmatched. The CDR3 spans 14 residues. CDR3 sequence: CASRRASGANEQFF. In DNA, the CDR3 is TGTGCCAGTAGAAGGGCTAGCGGGGCCAATGAGCAGTTCTTC.

The CDR3 loop is CATSKRSTGLGNEQFF. The CDR3, as DNA: TGTGCCACCAGTAAAAGGTCCACAGGGCTGGGGAATGAGCAGTTCTTC. V and J are TRBV24-1 and TRBJ2-1, with D possibly being TRBD1 (6 bases). Germline CDR1 reads KGHDR; CDR2 reads SFDVKD. The CDR3 sequence is 16 residues long. V was pared by 6 bases and J by 7 bases, with 21 bases between.

This clone was seen more than once but under ten times. This chain joins TRBV7-6 and TRBJ1-1; no firm D call. V lost 5 bases and J 0 bases, leaving 13 bases between the germline ends. CDR1 and CDR2 (germline): SGHVS, FNYEAQ. CDR3 length: 15 amino acids. The CDR3: CASSPPRGMNTEAFF. The CDR3 DNA sequence: TGTGCCAGCAGCCCGCCCCGGGGAATGAACACTGAAGCTTTCTTT.

The chain uses TRBV19 and TRBJ1-2; D is ambiguous. The germline V gene has CDR1 LNHDA and CDR2 SQIVND (reference sequence). Trimming took 6 bases from V and 4 from J, leaving 9 bases between them. This CDR3 region has 12 residues. The CDR3 loop reads CASSGSAYGYTF. The CDR3, as DNA: TGTGCCAGTAGCGGGAGCGCCTATGGCTACACCTTC.

Many counts were recorded for this clone. The chain has TRBV5-6 and TRBJ1-5, with D possibly being TRBD1 (6 bases). Germline CDR1 and CDR2: SGHDT and YYEEEE. This CDR3 has 14 residues. The ends were cut back, 0 bases at V and 5 bases at J, with 9 bases in the middle. CDR3 nucleotide sequence: TGTGCCAGCAGCTTGGCAGGGGACCATCAGCCCCAGCATTTT. It codes for CASSLAGDHQPQHF.

The chain carries TRBV5-1 and TRBJ1-5, with a possible D match to TRBD1 (5 bases). The CDR3 consists of 16 residues. Germline CDR1 SGHRS, CDR2 YFSETQ. The V gene lost 1 base and the J gene lost 1 base, with 12 bases spanning the gap. The CDR3 reads CASSLNPGISNQPQHF. The CDR3 DNA reads TGCGCCAGCAGCTTGAATCCAGGGATCAGCAATCAGCCCCAGCATTTT.

The rearrangement joins TRBV5-1 to TRBJ2-7; 9 nucleotides line up with TRBD1. V lost 4 bases to trimming and J lost 6 bases; unmatched junction nucleotides: 8. Per germline, CDR1 SGHRS and CDR2 YFSETQ. The CDR3 is made up of 14 amino acids. CDR3: CASSPGTGRFEQYV. The CDR3 DNA is TGCGCCAGCAGCCCCGGGACAGGGCGGTTCGAGCAGTACGTC.

The genes are TRBV6-5 and TRBJ2-1; 7 nucleotides agree with TRBD1. The CDR3 length is 13 residues. The V segment lost 7 bases and the J segment 6 bases; nucleotides outside the gene matches: 6. Germline V gene sequence: CDR1 MNHEY, CDR2 SVGAGI. CDR3 region: CASIAGGSNEQFF. In DNA form, the CDR3 reads TGTGCCAGCATAGCAGGGGGAAGCAATGAGCAGTTCTTC.

This rearrangement joins TRBV5-8 to TRBJ2-2, with TRBD2 matching over 9 bases. J was trimmed by 6 bases and V by 2 bases; bases with no gene match: 8. The CDR3 is made up of 16 amino acids. CDR1 SGHTS and CDR2 YDEGEE come from the germline V gene. The CDR3 here is CASSFSGTSLAGELFF. The CDR3 coding sequence is TGTGCCAGCAGCTTTTCCGGGACTAGCTTGGCCGGGGAGCTGTTTTTT.

The chain links TRBV5-1 to TRBJ1-6, with D possibly matching TRBD1 (6 bases). Per germline, CDR1 SGHRS and CDR2 YFSETQ. The CDR3 totals 15 residues. V was trimmed by 4 bases and J by 6 bases, leaving 14 bases between them. CDR3 sequence (DNA): TGCGCCAGCAGCGTGACCGGGACACGTAATTCACCCCTCCACTTT. This translates into CASSVTGTRNSPLHF.

In its sample, this clone was seen a few times. The J gene is TRBJ2-3, the V gene TRBV12-3 or TRBV12-4; D gene unclear. Trimming took 5 bases from V and 5 from J, leaving 5 bases between them. The CDR3 is 11 amino acids. The CDR3 coding sequence is TGTGCCAGCAGTCAATTAGATACGCAGTATTTT. It encodes CASSQLDTQYF.

The chain carries TRBV28 and TRBJ1-1, with 7 positions matching TRBD1. The CDR3 loop spans 15 amino acids. V trimming: 5 bases; J trimming: 1 base; junction bases outside the gene matches: 7. Germline V lookup: CDR1 MDHEN, CDR2 SYDVKM. The CDR3 region has the DNA TGTGCCAGCAGTGTAGCGGGACAGACGAACACTGAAGCTTTCTTT. This encodes CASSVAGQTNTEAFF. Combining the CDR3 with reference TRBV28 and TRBJ1-1 gives the whole variable domain DVKVTQSSRYLVKRTGEKVFLECVQDMDHENMFWYRQDPGLGLRLIYFSYDVKMKEKGDIPEGYSVSREKKERFSLILESASTNQTSMYLCASSVAGQTNTEAFFGQGTRLTVV.

The CDR3 sequence: CASSVPGQGSTEAFF. The CDR3 DNA reads TGTGCCAGCAGTGTTCCGGGACAGGGGAGCACTGAAGCTTTCTTT. This sequence joins TRBV28 and TRBJ1-1; 10 bases agree with TRBD1. CDR1 and CDR2 (germline): MDHEN, SYDVKM. V lost 5 bases to trimming and J lost 4 bases; unmatched junction nucleotides: 7. The CDR3 is made up of 15 amino acids.